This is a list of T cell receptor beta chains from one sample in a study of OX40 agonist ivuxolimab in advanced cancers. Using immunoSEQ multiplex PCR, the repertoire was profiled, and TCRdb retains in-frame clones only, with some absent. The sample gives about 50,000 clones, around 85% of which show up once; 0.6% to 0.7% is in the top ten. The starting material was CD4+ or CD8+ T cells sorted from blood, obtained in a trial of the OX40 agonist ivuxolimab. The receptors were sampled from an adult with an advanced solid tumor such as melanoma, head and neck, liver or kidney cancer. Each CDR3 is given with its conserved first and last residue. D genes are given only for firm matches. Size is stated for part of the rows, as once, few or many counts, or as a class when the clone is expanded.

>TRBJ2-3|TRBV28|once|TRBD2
CASSSPGLAGAIDTQYF
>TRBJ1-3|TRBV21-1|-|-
CASSKDPRSRSSSGNTIYF
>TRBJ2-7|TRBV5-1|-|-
CASSLGGGVSYEQYF
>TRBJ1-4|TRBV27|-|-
CASSRKAYQAEKLFF
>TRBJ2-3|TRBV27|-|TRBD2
CASSGLAGKGTQYF
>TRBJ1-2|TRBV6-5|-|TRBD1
CASSYQQGYGYTF
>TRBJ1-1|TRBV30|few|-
CAWSVASATEAFF
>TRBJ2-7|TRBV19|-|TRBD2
CASSINPRTSPPEQYF
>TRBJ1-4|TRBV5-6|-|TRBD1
CASSRTGVEKLFF
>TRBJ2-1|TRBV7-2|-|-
CASSLKKGHEQFF
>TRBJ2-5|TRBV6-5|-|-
CASSKDTDNWETQYF
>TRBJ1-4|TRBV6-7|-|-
CASSYQQGRGGEKLFF